This T cell receptor (beta chain) was sequenced during a study of T cell responses to AZD1222 COVID-19 vaccine. Notes on the study in general: It should be noted that donors were predominantly white British and more often female, and clonal diversity was possibly underestimated.

CDR1 and CDR2 (germline): SQVTM, ANQGSEA. Trimming removed 5 bases from V and 6 bases from J, with 11 bases in between. This CDR3 comprises 12 residues. Points on this clone: What it recognizes is unknown.

Clones were sequenced by immunoSEQ multiplex PCR, and TCRdb holds only the in-frame ones, with some missing. The sample yields approximately 73,000 clones, roughly 84% seen once. Sequencing used peripheral blood, obtained on day 0 of AZD1222 vaccination. This sequence originates from an adult in good health. The chain couples TRBV29-1 to TRBJ1-5; TRBD1 is a possible D gene (5 bases). The CDR3 is CSVQGEGQPQHF. CDR3 DNA sequence: TGCAGCGTTCAGGGTGAGGGTCAGCCCCAGCATTTT.